This T cell receptor (beta chain) was retrieved from a study of vaccination and CD4 T cells after COVID-19. Study-level results: Researchers report that a median roughly 86% of reactive clones in convalescent patients surfaced only post-vaccination.

On this clonotype: The antigen remains undetermined.

The germline gives CDR1 MNHNS, CDR2 SASEGT. This CDR3 has 14 residues. V dropped 6 bases and J dropped 2; count of bases not matched to a gene: 3. Treatment here: roughly 11-day PBMC culture with coronavirus spike peptide pools or control peptides (ViraFEST assay). The dates of positive PCR tests extended from March through December 2020 and came before the US Alpha, Beta and Delta variants. The Oncomine TCR Beta short-read assay was applied to DNA of cultured CD4+ T cells. Cultured CD4+ T cells were the source of extracted genomic DNA. MiXCR was run by TCRdb on the PCR reads, yielding one entry per CDR3 protein. The table has 9,500 to 15,000 distinct CDR3 sequences, around two fifths seen once.

The receptor was isolated from a human donor with COVID-19. The chain carries TRBV6-1 and TRBJ1-4, with 7 bases identical to TRBD1. Sequences were obtained from cultured CD4+ T cells from blood. The CDR3 region is CASRRGQTNEKLFF. The CDR3 DNA reads as TGTGCCAGCAGGAGGGGACAGACTAATGAAAAACTGTTTTTT.